This TCR beta chain is drawn from a study of regulatory T cells in long-lasting Graves disease. Study-wide results and caveats: Relative to newly diagnosed Graves' patients, persistent ones had lower TCR diversity.

Time point specified: newly diagnosed GD, antithyroid drugs for less than 3 months. RNA isolated from PBMCs was used to make the TCR library. CDR3-region Arm-PCR and iRepertoire HTBI primers produced the TCR beta libraries. Using its own MiXCR run on the multiplex PCR reads, TCRdb lists one record per CDR3 protein. Here the sample spans 200,000 to 250,000 distinct CDR3 sequences, approximately 19% being singletons. Germline CDR1 is MNHEY and CDR2 is SMNVEV (reference sequence). Trimming stripped 6 bases from V and 5 bases from J, with 11 bases between. This CDR3 region has 13 residues. This clonotype was found many times. Its target is unknown. Separately, the same data were catalogued under a study of T cells in Graves' hyperthyroidism and ophthalmopathy. Per that paper: Patients aged 18 to 65 had newly diagnosed hyperthyroidism of under 2 months' duration. The model foresaw ophthalmopathy a median 6.5 months prior to onset.

Sequenced material: peripheral blood mononuclear cells (PBMCs), taken at new diagnosis, from a patient treated with antithyroid drugs. The sequence derives from a woman under 40 with Graves disease. This chain joins TRBV27 and TRBJ1-5, with D tentatively TRBD1 (6 bases). DNA of the CDR3: TGTGCCAGCAGGAGGGGGGTCGATCAGCCCCAGCATTTT. Residues: CASRRGVDQPQHF.